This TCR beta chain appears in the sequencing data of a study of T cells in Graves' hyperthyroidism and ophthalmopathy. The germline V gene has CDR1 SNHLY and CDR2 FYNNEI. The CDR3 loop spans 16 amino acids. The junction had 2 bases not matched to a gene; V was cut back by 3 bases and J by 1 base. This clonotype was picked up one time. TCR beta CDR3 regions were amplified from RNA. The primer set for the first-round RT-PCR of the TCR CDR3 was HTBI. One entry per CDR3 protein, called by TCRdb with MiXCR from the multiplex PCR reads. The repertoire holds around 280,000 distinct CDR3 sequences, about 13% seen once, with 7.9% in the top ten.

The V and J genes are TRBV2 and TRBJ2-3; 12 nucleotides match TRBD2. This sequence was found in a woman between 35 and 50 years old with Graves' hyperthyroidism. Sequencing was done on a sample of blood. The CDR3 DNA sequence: TGTGCCAGCAGTGAGACTAGCGGGAGCGGCACAGATACGCAGTATTTT. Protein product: CASSETSGSGTDTQYF.